This TCR beta chain is from a study of blood T cell repertoires in COVID-19. Produced via immunoSEQ multiplex PCR; TCRdb's table is partial and in-frame only. This sample carries about 75,000 clones, roughly 88% of them seen once, and the ten largest clones take 20% to 25%. This clone was detected only once. Germline CDR1 is SGHDT and CDR2 is YYEEEE. Trimming cost V 0 bases and J 4 bases; bases outside gene matches: 2. CDR3 length: 14 residues. This sequence originates from a woman in her forties or fifties with acute or convalescent COVID-19. This rearrangement joins TRBV5-6 to TRBJ1-2; TRBD1 agrees at 8 bases. Sequenced sample: peripheral blood. DNA of the CDR3: TGTGCCAGCAGCTTGGGGCAGGGGGCCTATGGCTACACCTTC. Encoded protein: CASSLGQGAYGYTF.